This TCR beta chain stems from a study of neurological immune-mediated disorders. TCRdb ran MiXCR on the 5' RACE reads and lists one entry per CDR3 protein. The sample yields about 59,000 distinct CDR3 sequences, around 3.6% seen once. This clonotype has a handful of counts. The TCR comes from a woman younger than 45 with multiple sclerosis. The specimen sequenced was PBMCs.

The CDR3 nucleotides read TGTGCCAGCAGCTTAAATGGAAGGGGGTACAATGAGCAGTTCTTC. Residues: CASSLNGRGYNEQFF. The chain recombines TRBV7-3 with TRBJ2-1; D is possibly TRBD1 (6 bases). Germline loops: CDR1 SGHTA, CDR2 FQGTGA. This CDR3 is built from 15 residues. Between the trimmed V and J ends, which lost 1 base and 4 bases, there was a span of 11 bases.